The 27 T cell receptor beta chains in this list originate from one sample, sequenced in a study of early T cells in non-severe SARS-CoV-2 infection. TCRdb re-analysed the 5' RACE reads in MiXCR, keeping a single row per CDR3 protein. This table has about 110,000 distinct CDR3 sequences, 9.5% to 13% appearing once. Sequences were obtained from whole blood. These receptors were collected from an adult who was a healthcare worker with PCR-confirmed SARS-CoV-2 infection or an uninfected control (not recorded which).

This clonotype was seen ten or more times. This chain connects TRBV2 to TRBJ2-4, with 8 positions matching TRBD1. CDR1 is SNHLY and CDR2 is FYNNEI in the germline V gene. V lost 10 bases, J lost 1 base, and 12 bases stayed unmatched. The CDR3 has 16 amino acids. In nucleotides, the CDR3 is TGTGCCAACAACGGACAGGGATGGTTGGCCAAAAACATTCAGTACTTC. Protein: CANNGQGWLAKNIQYF.

This clonotype was detected only a few times. The gene calls are TRBV11-2 and TRBJ2-1, with D unclear. Trimming left V 0 bases short and J 1 base short, with 7 bases between. Germline assignment: CDR1 SGHAT and CDR2 FQNNGV. The CDR3 contains 15 residues. The CDR3 reads CASSLEQFSYNEQFF. In DNA form, the CDR3 reads TGTGCCAGCAGCTTAGAGCAGTTTTCCTACAATGAGCAGTTCTTC.

This chain links TRBV20-1 with TRBJ2-5; D is unresolved. Trimming pared 0 bases from V and 4 bases from J, leaving 0 bases between. The germline V gene has CDR1 DFQATT and CDR2 SNEGSKA (reference sequence). CDR3 length equals 10 residues. CDR3 loop: CSAREETQYF. In DNA, the CDR3 is TGCAGTGCTAGAGAAGAGACCCAGTACTTC.

This clonotype has only a few counts. V usage is TRBV7-9 and J usage is TRBJ1-1; D unresolved. V lost 3 bases, J lost 5 bases, and 10 bases lay in between. The CDR3 sequence is 13 residues long. Germline V CDR1 and CDR2: SEHNR, FQNEAQ (reference sequence). CDR3 coding DNA: TGTGCCAGCAGCTTGCCGCAGAGGACTGAAGCTTTCTTT. It is translated as CASSLPQRTEAFF.

This clonotype occurred a few times. This chain links TRBV30 with TRBJ2-7, with 7 positions matching TRBD1. V was clipped by 4 bases and J by 2 bases; unmatched bases: 5. The germline CDR1 and CDR2 sequences are GTSNPN and SVGIG (reference sequence). The CDR3 extends over 13 amino acids. CDR3 DNA: TGTGCCTGGACGGGACAGCGGACCTACGAGCAGTACTTC. Translating it yields CAWTGQRTYEQYF.

The table lists this clonotype with many counts. Written as DNA, the CDR3 is TGTGCCAGTAGTGTTTCAGGGCGAGGCTACACCTTC. It specifies CASSVSGRGYTF. The chain has TRBV19 and TRBJ1-2, with D tentatively TRBD1 (5 bases). The CDR3 has 12 residues. V shed 5 bases and J shed 8 bases, with 12 bases lying between them. Germline-derived CDR1 and CDR2 are LNHDA and SQIVND (reference sequence).

The rearrangement joins TRBV19 to TRBJ2-2; a possible D gene is TRBD1 (6 bases). This CDR3 region has 12 residues. The ends were cut back, 3 bases at V and 10 bases at J, with 9 bases in the middle. In germline, CDR1 is LNHDA, CDR2 SQIVND (reference sequence). In DNA form, the CDR3 reads TGTGCCAGTAGTATGGTGGGACAGGAGCTGTTTTTT. It codes for CASSMVGQELFF.

This clonotype occurred a few times. V gene TRBV6-5 combines with J gene TRBJ2-1; D is unclear. V was clipped by 0 bases and J by 9 bases, with 12 bases between them. The V gene's germline CDR1 is MNHEY and CDR2 SVGAGI. The CDR3 loop spans 14 amino acids. Written as DNA, the CDR3 is TGTGCCAGCAGTTACTCAACGTCTAGGGCTGAGCAGTTCTTC. Translation gives CASSYSTSRAEQFF.

This sequence joins TRBV7-6 and TRBJ2-1, with 10 bases lining up with TRBD2. The J segment lost 2 bases and the V segment lost 4 bases, leaving 8 bases of the junction unmatched. Per germline, CDR1 SGHVS and CDR2 FNYEAQ. The CDR3 consists of 17 residues. The CDR3 reads CASSSTPGTSAYNEQFF. In DNA form, the CDR3 reads TGTGCCAGCAGCTCCACCCCCGGGACTAGCGCCTACAATGAGCAGTTCTTC. Together with reference TRBV7-6 and TRBJ2-1, the CDR3 gives the full variable domain: GAGVSQSPRYKVTKRGQDVALRCDPISGHVSLYWYRQALGQGPEFLTYFNYEAQQDKSGLPNDRFSAERPEGSISTLTIQRTEQRDSAMYRCASSSTPGTSAYNEQFFGPGTRLTVL.

V gene TRBV12-3 or TRBV12-4 combines with J gene TRBJ2-7; possibly TRBD2 for D (6 bases). This CDR3 is built from 14 residues. V was clipped by 3 bases and J by 5 bases, with 14 bases between them. CDR3 region: CASSFPGSGHEQYF. The CDR3 bases are TGTGCCAGCAGTTTCCCCGGGAGCGGCCACGAGCAGTACTTC.

V and J are TRBV27 and TRBJ2-1, with 11 bases aligning to TRBD2. J lost 7 bases, V lost 3 bases, and 11 bases had no gene match. There are 17 residues in the CDR3. Germline assignment: CDR1 MNHEY and CDR2 SMNVEV (reference sequence). Written as DNA, the CDR3 is TGTGCCAGCAGTTTGGGTAGCGGGAGGGCCAGTGGGAATGAGCAGTTCTTC. Protein: CASSLGSGRASGNEQFF.

The chain combines TRBV7-2 with TRBJ1-1; D is perhaps TRBD1 (5 bases). With 4 bases removed from V and 2 bases from J, the gap between germline ends came to 14 bases. CDR3 length equals 15 residues. CDR1 and CDR2 from the germline V gene are SGHTA and FQGNSA. CDR3 residues: CASSYDGGTNTEAFF. The CDR3, as DNA: TGTGCCAGCAGCTATGACGGGGGAACCAACACTGAAGCTTTCTTT.

With regard to this clonotype: A much larger clonotype is one base distant, so this may be a read error. The genes are TRBV3-1 and TRBJ2-7; D remains unclear. Germline V gene sequence: CDR1 LGHDT, CDR2 YNNKEL (reference sequence). The CDR3 loop spans 12 amino acids. Trimming took 5 bases from V and 2 from J, leaving 7 bases between them. Here the CDR3 DNA reads TGTGCCAGCAGCGTATTCACCTACGAGCAGTACTTC. Protein product: CASSVFTYEQYF.

This clonotype was recorded a few times. This chain links TRBV11-2 with TRBJ1-3; TRBD1 aligns across 8 bases. V dropped 5 bases and J dropped 0; count of bases not matched to a gene: 6. CDR1 SGHAT and CDR2 FQNNGV come from the germline V gene. The CDR3 is made up of 16 amino acids. This chain's CDR3 is CASSLTGGHSGNTIYF. CDR3 bases: TGTGCCAGCAGCCTCACAGGGGGTCACTCTGGAAACACCATATATTTT. The full variable domain, its missing parts supplied by reference TRBV11-2 and TRBJ1-3, is EAGVAQSPRYKIIEKRQSVAFWCNPISGHATLYWYQQILGQGPKLLIQFQNNGVVDDSQLPKDRFSAERLKGVDSTLKIQPAKLEDSAVYLCASSLTGGHSGNTIYFGEGSWLTVV.

This clonotype was counted between two and nine times. J is TRBJ2-3 and V is TRBV5-1; maybe TRBD2 (7 bases). With 4 bases removed from V and 4 bases from J, the gap between germline ends came to 13 bases. This CDR3 region has 14 residues. Germline-derived CDR1 and CDR2 are SGHRS and YFSETQ. This CDR3 reads CASSPGGVADTQYF. The CDR3 nucleotides read TGCGCCAGCAGCCCGGGGGGCGTCGCAGATACGCAGTATTTT.

This chain connects TRBV7-3 to TRBJ1-4; 9 bases agree with TRBD1. V shed 5 bases, J shed 7 bases, and the junction held 8 bases outside the gene matches. The CDR3 is made up of 15 amino acids. Looked up from germline, CDR1 is SGHTA and CDR2 is FQGTGA. CDR3 region: CASSTTGGLGEKLFF. DNA for the CDR3: TGTGCCAGCAGCACTACAGGGGGCTTGGGTGAAAAACTGTTTTTT.

The genes are TRBV12-3 or TRBV12-4 and TRBJ2-1; perhaps TRBD1 as D (6 bases). V was cut by 1 base and J by 5 bases, with 12 bases left in between. The CDR3 has 15 residues. CDR3 DNA sequence: TGTGCCAGCAGTTTAGTGCAGGGGAAACACAATGAGCAGTTCTTC. Translation gives CASSLVQGKHNEQFF.

This clonotype turned up a few times. The V call is TRBV20-1, the J call TRBJ1-2, with D uncertain. This CDR3 is built from 14 residues. In germline, CDR1 is DFQATT, CDR2 SNEGSKA (reference sequence). Trimming pared 5 bases from V and 4 bases from J, leaving 17 bases between. The CDR3 nucleotides read TGCAGTGCTTTTCACAGCGGACGTTCCTATGGCTACACCTTC. Its protein product is CSAFHSGRSYGYTF.

This clonotype was recorded at least ten times. V gene TRBV5-1 combines with J gene TRBJ1-1, with a weak D call TRBD1 (6 bases). Deletions cut 5 bases from V and 10 bases from J, with 18 bases between. This CDR3 comprises 13 residues. The V gene's germline CDR1 is SGHRS and CDR2 YFSETQ. CDR3 residues: CASSLEGGVGAFF. The CDR3 coding sequence is TGCGCCAGCAGTCTGGAGGGGGGAGTCGGAGCTTTCTTT.

This clonotype turned up a few times. This chain links TRBV6-2 or TRBV6-3 with TRBJ1-4; D remains ambiguous. The germline V gene encodes CDR1 MNHEY and CDR2 SVGEGT. The CDR3 length is 15 residues. V lost 5 bases, J lost 0 bases, and 10 bases lay in between. CDR3 DNA sequence: TGTGCCAGCAGTGACCGGGGTCCAACTAATGAAAAACTGTTTTTT. It codes for CASSDRGPTNEKLFF.

This clonotype was seen more than once but under ten times. V usage is TRBV5-1 and J usage is TRBJ2-1; D not resolved. The CDR3 consists of 13 residues. Germline V gene data show CDR1 as SGHRS and CDR2 as YFSETQ. Trimming stripped 0 bases from V and 4 bases from J, with 5 bases between. This CDR3 is CASSLDIYNEQFF. CDR3 bases: TGCGCCAGCAGCTTGGACATTTACAATGAGCAGTTCTTC.

The chain has TRBV2 and TRBJ2-3, with a possible D match to TRBD2 (5 bases). The CDR3 contains 13 residues. The ends were cut back, 6 bases at V and 2 bases at J, with 9 bases in the middle. Germline CDR1 SNHLY, CDR2 FYNNEI. CDR3 sequence (DNA): TGTGCCAGCAGGACGGACTCCACAGATACGCAGTATTTT. Its protein is CASRTDSTDTQYF.

This clonotype was observed a few times. The rearrangement joins TRBV7-3 to TRBJ2-1, with a weak D call TRBD2 (6 bases). The CDR3 is 15 residues long. CDR1 and CDR2 (germline): SGHTA, FQGTGA. V was shortened by 5 bases and J by 0 bases, with 11 bases between the two germline ends. The CDR3 protein is CASSQTRGSYNEQFF. As DNA, the CDR3 is TGTGCCAGCAGCCAGACGCGGGGCTCCTACAATGAGCAGTTCTTC.

This clonotype has just a few counts. The chain uses TRBV20-1 and TRBJ1-4; 8 bases align to TRBD1. This CDR3 is built from 15 residues. The V gene end was trimmed by 0 bases and the J gene end by 8 bases; junction bases not matched to a gene: 8. Per germline, CDR1 DFQATT and CDR2 SNEGSKA (reference sequence). As DNA, the CDR3 is TGCAGTGCTAGAGATCCCGGGGCAGGGGGCGAAAAACTGTTTTTT. Amino acid sequence: CSARDPGAGGEKLFF.

This clonotype was counted ten times or more. The J gene is TRBJ2-5, the V gene TRBV6-1; D is possibly TRBD2 (5 bases). Germline CDR1 and CDR2: MNHNS and SASEGT. The CDR3 sequence is 13 residues long. V was trimmed by 7 bases and J by 3 bases, leaving 12 bases between them. The CDR3 nucleotides read TGTGCCAGCACCGGGAACCACGAAGAGACCCAGTACTTC. It codes for CASTGNHEETQYF.

This clonotype turned up a few times. The chain uses TRBV9 and TRBJ2-3, with D unclear. Trimming left V 4 bases short and J 6 bases short, with 15 bases between. There are 14 residues in the CDR3. The germline CDR1 and CDR2 sequences are SGDLS and YYNGEE. This chain's CDR3 is CASSPITITDTQYF. The CDR3 DNA sequence: TGTGCCAGCAGCCCTATAACCATTACCGATACGCAGTATTTT.

The rearrangement joins TRBV18 to TRBJ1-1, with 7 bases aligning to TRBD1. The V gene's germline CDR1 is KGHSH and CDR2 LQKENI. The CDR3 has 15 residues. The junction had 4 bases not matched to a gene; V was cut back by 3 bases and J by 0 bases. The CDR3: CASSPPGQLNTEAFF. As DNA, the CDR3 is TGTGCCAGCTCACCTCCGGGACAGTTGAACACTGAAGCTTTCTTT.